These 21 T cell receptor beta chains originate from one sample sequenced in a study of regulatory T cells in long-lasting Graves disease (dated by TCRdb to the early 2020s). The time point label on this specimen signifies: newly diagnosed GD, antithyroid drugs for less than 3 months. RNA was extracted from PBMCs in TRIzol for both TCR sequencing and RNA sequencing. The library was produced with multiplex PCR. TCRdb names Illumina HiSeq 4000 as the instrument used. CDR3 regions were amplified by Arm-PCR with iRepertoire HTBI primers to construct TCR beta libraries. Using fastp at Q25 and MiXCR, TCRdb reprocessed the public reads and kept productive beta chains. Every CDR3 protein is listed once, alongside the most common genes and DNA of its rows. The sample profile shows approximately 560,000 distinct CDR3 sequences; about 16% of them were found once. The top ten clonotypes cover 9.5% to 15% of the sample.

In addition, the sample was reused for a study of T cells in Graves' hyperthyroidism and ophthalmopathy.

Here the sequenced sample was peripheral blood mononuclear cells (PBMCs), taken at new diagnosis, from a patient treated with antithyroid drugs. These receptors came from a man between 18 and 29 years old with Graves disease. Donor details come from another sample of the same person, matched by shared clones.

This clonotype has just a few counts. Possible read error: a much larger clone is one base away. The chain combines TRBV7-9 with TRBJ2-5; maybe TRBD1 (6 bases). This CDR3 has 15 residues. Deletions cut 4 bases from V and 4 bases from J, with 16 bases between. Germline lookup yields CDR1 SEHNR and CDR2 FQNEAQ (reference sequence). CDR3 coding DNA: TGTGCCAGCAGCTCCAAAACAAGGGGGAGAGAGACCCAGTACTTC. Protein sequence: CASSSKTRGRETQYF.

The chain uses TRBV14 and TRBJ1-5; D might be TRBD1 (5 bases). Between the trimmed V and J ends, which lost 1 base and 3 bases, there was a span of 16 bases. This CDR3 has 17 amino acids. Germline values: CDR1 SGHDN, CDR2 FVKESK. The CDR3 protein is CASSQVRGGTDNQPQHF. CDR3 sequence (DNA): TGTGCCAGCAGCCAAGTAAGGGGCGGGACGGACAATCAGCCCCAGCATTTT.

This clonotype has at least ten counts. This CDR3 reads CASSPPRLRGSDTQYF. In DNA, the CDR3 is TGTGCCAGCTCACCACCAAGGCTTCGGGGGTCAGATACGCAGTATTTT. The rearrangement uses TRBV18 and TRBJ2-3; D may be TRBD2 (6 bases). The CDR3 sequence is 16 residues long. Germline V gene data show CDR1 as KGHSH and CDR2 as LQKENI. V was clipped by 0 bases and J by 4 bases, with 14 bases between them.

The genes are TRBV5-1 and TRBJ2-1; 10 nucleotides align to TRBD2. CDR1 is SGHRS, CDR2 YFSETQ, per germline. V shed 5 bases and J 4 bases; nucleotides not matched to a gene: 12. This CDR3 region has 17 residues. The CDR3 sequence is CASRREYSGRPYNEQFF. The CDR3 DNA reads TGCGCCAGCAGGCGAGAATATAGCGGGAGGCCTTACAATGAGCAGTTCTTC.

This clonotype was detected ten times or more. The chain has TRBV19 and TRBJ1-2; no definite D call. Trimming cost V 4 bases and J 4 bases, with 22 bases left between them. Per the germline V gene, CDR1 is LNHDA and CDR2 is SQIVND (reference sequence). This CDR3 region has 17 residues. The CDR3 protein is CASSTTGPWLVTYGYTF. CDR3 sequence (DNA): TGTGCCAGTAGTACTACCGGGCCCTGGCTGGTTACCTATGGCTACACCTTC. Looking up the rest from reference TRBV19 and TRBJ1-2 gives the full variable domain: DGGITQSPKYLFRKEGQNVTLSCEQNLNHDAMYWYRQDPGQGLRLIYYSQIVNDFQKGDIAEGYSVSREKKESFPLTVTSAQKNPTAFYLCASSTTGPWLVTYGYTFGSGTRLTVV.

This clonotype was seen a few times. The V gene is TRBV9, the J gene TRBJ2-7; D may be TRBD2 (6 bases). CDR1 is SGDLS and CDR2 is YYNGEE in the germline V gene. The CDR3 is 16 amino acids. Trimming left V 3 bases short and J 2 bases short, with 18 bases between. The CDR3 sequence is CASSASPAGRAYEQYF. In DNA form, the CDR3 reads TGTGCCAGCAGCGCCTCGCCCGCGGGAAGGGCCTACGAGCAGTACTTC.

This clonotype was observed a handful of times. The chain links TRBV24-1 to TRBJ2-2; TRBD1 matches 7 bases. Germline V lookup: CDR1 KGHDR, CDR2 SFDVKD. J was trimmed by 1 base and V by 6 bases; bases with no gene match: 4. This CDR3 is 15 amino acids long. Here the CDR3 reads CATSTRQGNTGELFF. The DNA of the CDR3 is TGTGCCACCAGTACAAGACAGGGGAACACCGGGGAGCTGTTTTTT.

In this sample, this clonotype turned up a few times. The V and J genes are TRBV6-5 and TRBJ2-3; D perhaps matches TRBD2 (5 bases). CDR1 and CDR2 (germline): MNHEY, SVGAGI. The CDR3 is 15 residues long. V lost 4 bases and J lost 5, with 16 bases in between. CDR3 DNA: TGTGCCAGCAGTTCCTGGACTCAAAGTGGAGATACGCAGTATTTT. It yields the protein CASSSWTQSGDTQYF.

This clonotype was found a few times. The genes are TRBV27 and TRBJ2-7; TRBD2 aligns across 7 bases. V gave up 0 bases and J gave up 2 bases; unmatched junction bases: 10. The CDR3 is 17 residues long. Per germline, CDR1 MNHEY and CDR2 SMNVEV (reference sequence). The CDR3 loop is CASSLSPTSDGTYEQYF. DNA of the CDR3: TGTGCCAGCAGTTTATCGCCTACTAGCGACGGCACCTACGAGCAGTACTTC.

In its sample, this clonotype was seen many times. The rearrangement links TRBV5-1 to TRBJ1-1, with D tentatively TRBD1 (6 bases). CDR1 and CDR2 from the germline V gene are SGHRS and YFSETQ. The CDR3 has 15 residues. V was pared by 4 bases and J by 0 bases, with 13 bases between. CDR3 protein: CASSINRQVNTEAFF. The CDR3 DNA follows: TGCGCCAGCAGCATAAATCGACAGGTGAACACTGAAGCTTTCTTT.

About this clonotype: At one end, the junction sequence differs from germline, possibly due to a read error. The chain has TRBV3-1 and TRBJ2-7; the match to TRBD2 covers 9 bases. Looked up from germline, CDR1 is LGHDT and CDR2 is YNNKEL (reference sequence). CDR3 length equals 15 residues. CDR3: CASSQTGTSSHEQYF. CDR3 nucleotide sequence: TGTGCCAGCAGCCAAACCGGGACTAGCTCCCACGAGCAGTACTTC.

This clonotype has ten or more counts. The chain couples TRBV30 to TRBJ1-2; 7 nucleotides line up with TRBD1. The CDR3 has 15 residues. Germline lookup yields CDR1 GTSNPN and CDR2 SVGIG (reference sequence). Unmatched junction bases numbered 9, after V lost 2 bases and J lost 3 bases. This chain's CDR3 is CAWSTTRQGDYGYTF. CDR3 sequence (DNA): TGTGCCTGGAGTACGACTCGACAGGGAGACTATGGCTACACCTTC.

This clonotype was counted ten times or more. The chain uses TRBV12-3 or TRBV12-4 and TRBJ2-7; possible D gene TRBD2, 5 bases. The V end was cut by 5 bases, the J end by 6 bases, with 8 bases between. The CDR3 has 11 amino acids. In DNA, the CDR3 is TGTGCCAGCAGTCCGGGGTCCGAGCAGTACTTC. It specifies CASSPGSEQYF.

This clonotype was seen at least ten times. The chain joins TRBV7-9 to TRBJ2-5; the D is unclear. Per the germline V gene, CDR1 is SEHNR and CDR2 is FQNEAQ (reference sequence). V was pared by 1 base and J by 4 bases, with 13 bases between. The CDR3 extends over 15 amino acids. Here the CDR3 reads CASSLDVTHGETQYF. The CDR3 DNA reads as TGTGCCAGCAGCTTAGATGTGACCCACGGAGAGACCCAGTACTTC.

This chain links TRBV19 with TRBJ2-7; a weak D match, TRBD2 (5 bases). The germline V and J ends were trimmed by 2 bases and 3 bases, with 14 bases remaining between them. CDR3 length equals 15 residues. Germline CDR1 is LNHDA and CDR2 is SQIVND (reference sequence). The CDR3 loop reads CASSITPSRLYEQYF. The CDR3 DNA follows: TGTGCCAGTAGTATAACCCCTAGCCGCCTCTACGAGCAGTACTTC.

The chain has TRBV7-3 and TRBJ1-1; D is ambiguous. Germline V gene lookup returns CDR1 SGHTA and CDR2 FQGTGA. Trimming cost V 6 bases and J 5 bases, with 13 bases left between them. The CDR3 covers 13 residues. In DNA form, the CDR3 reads TGTGCCAGCAGGGGGATGGGTTCAACTGAAGCTTTCTTT. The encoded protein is CASRGMGSTEAFF.

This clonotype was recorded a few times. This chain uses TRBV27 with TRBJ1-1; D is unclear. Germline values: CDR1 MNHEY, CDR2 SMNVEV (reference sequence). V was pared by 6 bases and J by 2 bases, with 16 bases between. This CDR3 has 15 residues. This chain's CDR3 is CASRKQVTLNTEAFF. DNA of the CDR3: TGTGCCAGCAGAAAGCAGGTTACGCTAAACACTGAAGCTTTCTTT.

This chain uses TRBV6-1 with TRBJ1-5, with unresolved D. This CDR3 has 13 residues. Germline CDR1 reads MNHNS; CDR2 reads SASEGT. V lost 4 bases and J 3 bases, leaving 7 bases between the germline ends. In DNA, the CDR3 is TGTGCCAGCAGTGCGGAGAACAATCAGCCCCAGCATTTT. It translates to CASSAENNQPQHF.

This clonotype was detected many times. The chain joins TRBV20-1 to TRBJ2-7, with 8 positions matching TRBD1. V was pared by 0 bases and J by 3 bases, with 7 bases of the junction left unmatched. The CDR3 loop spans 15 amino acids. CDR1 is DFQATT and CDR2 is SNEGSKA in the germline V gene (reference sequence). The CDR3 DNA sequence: TGCAGTGCTAGAGATCCCGGGACAGGAGGCTACGAGCAGTACTTC. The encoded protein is CSARDPGTGGYEQYF.

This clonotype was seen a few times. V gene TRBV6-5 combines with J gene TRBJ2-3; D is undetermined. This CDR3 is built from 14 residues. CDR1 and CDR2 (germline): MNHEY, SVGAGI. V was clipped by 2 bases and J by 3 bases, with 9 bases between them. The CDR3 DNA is TGTGCCAGCAGTTACGGGCGAAGGACAGATACGCAGTATTTT. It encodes CASSYGRRTDTQYF.

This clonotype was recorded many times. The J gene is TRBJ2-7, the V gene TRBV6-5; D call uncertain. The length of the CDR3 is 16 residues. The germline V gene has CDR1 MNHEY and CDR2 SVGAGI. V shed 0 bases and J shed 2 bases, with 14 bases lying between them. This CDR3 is CASSYSSQTLTYEQYF. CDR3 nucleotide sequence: TGTGCCAGCAGTTACTCGTCGCAGACACTCACCTACGAGCAGTACTTC.